A single sample is the source of the 21 T cell receptor beta chains below, sequenced in a study of CD8 T cells in ankylosing spondylitis. Study-level findings and limits: The study identified a TCR beta motif of roughly eight highly homologous variants that appeared characteristic of ankylosing spondylitis blood.

TCRdb reprocessed the 5' RACE reads via MiXCR and lists one record per CDR3 protein. The sample lists about 750,000 distinct CDR3 sequences; 15% to 20% were seen once. Their target antigens are unknown. Sequenced sample: blood, either unsorted or a sorted T cell fraction (not recorded which). All receptors derive from a male donor with ankylosing spondylitis.

This clonotype came up a few times. Its ends do not fully match the called genes, so a read error is possible. CDR3 bases: TGTGCCACCAGTCGCTTGGGCTATGGCTACACCTTC. It yields the protein CATSRLGYGYTF. The rearrangement joins TRBV6-1 to TRBJ1-2; no clear D. The CDR3 covers 12 residues. Germline loops: CDR1 MNHNS, CDR2 SASEGT.

The chain employs TRBV7-9 and TRBJ2-7; D unclear. Germline V gene data show CDR1 as SEHNR and CDR2 as FQNEAQ (reference sequence). Trimming cost V 2 bases and J 1 base, with 9 bases left between them. This CDR3 is 14 amino acids long. The CDR3 nucleotides read TGTGCCAGCAGCTTACAGGAAGCGTCCTACGAGCAGTACTTC. It specifies CASSLQEASYEQYF.

V usage is TRBV10-3 and J usage is TRBJ1-3; D remains unclear. From germline, CDR1 is ENHRY and CDR2 SYGVKD. There are 15 residues in the CDR3. The V end lost 2 bases, the J end lost 0 bases, and 8 bases lay between the germline ends. This CDR3 reads CAISEAALSGNTIYF. The CDR3 DNA is TGTGCCATCAGTGAGGCAGCGCTCTCTGGAAACACCATATATTTT.

The CDR3 DNA follows: TGTGCCAGCAGTTTTAACCTGGGTTTAGCTGCTAATGAAAAACTGTTTTTT. This translates into CASSFNLGLAANEKLFF. The rearrangement links TRBV12-3 or TRBV12-4 to TRBJ1-4; D call uncertain. The CDR3 sequence is 17 residues long. V gave up 3 bases and J gave up 3 bases, with 17 bases separating them.

This clonotype appeared a few times. This chain connects TRBV7-8 to TRBJ2-2; D is unresolved. CDR1 is SGHVS, CDR2 FQNEAQ, per germline. The CDR3 has 15 residues. V was cut by 1 base and J by 1 base, with 7 bases left in between. The CDR3 DNA follows: TGTGCCAGCAGCTTAGGGGTTTTGAACACCGGGGAGCTGTTTTTT. It codes for CASSLGVLNTGELFF.

The chain recombines TRBV29-1 with TRBJ1-2; 9 bases map to TRBD1. V lost 5 bases and J lost 2; bases outside the gene matches: 3. The CDR3 totals 13 residues. Germline V CDR1 and CDR2: SQVTM, ANQGSEA. The CDR3 here is CSVWGQGNYGYTF. Written as DNA, the CDR3 is TGCAGCGTTTGGGGACAGGGAAACTATGGCTACACCTTC. Full variable domain (missing parts from reference TRBV29-1 and TRBJ1-2): SAVISQKPSRDICQRGTSLTIQCQVDSQVTMMFWYRQQPGQSLTLIATANQGSEATYESGFVIDKFPISRPNLTFSTLTVSNMSPEDSSIYLCSVWGQGNYGYTFGSGTRLTVV.

This clonotype was observed a few times. The chain links TRBV10-3 to TRBJ1-2; D not certain. The CDR3 totals 16 residues. Germline V gene lookup returns CDR1 ENHRY and CDR2 SYGVKD. V shed 4 bases and J shed 2 bases, with 17 bases lying between them. Here the CDR3 reads CAISGEGGLLNYGYTF. CDR3 DNA: TGTGCCATCAGTGGGGAGGGAGGGCTGCTCAACTATGGCTACACCTTC.

This clonotype was seen at least ten times. This sequence joins TRBV12-3 or TRBV12-4 and TRBJ2-2, with D possibly matching TRBD1 (5 bases). V was cut by 5 bases and J by 0 bases, with 7 bases left in between. The CDR3 sequence is 14 residues long. The CDR3 is CASSQTANTGELFF. The CDR3 coding sequence is TGTGCCAGCAGTCAGACAGCGAACACCGGGGAGCTGTTTTTT.

This chain uses TRBV4-3 with TRBJ2-1; D is ambiguous. The CDR3 covers 16 residues. V lost 0 bases and J lost 0, with 9 bases in between. Looked up from germline, CDR1 is LGHNA and CDR2 is YSLEER. The CDR3 region has the DNA TGCGCCAGCAGCCAAGATCGTACCATCTCCTACAATGAGCAGTTCTTC. This translates into CASSQDRTISYNEQFF.

The genes are TRBV30 and TRBJ1-5; D is ambiguous. Trimming took off 3 bases at V and 6 bases at J, with 12 bases between the two ends. The V gene's germline CDR1 is GTSNPN and CDR2 SVGIG (reference sequence). CDR3 length: 13 residues. The CDR3 sequence is CAWSLSDLQPQHF. The CDR3 DNA is TGTGCCTGGAGCCTATCGGACCTTCAGCCCCAGCATTTT.

In its sample, this clonotype was seen a few times. The rearrangement uses TRBV7-8 and TRBJ2-1, with 8 positions matching TRBD2. The CDR3 spans 17 residues. The V segment lost 0 bases and the J segment 5 bases; nucleotides outside the gene matches: 9. Germline CDR1 and CDR2: SGHVS and FQNEAQ. In DNA, the CDR3 is TGTGCCAGCAGCTTAGCGTTCGGGAGGGAAGGTAACAATGAGCAGTTCTTC. Translating it yields CASSLAFGREGNNEQFF.

The chain links TRBV4-3 to TRBJ2-7, with TRBD2 matching over 7 bases. CDR1 LGHNA and CDR2 YSLEER come from the germline V gene. With 2 bases clipped from V and 6 bases from J, the junction kept 10 bases outside the gene matches. The length of the CDR3 is 15 residues. CDR3 coding DNA: TGCGCCAGCAGCCAAACTAGCGACCCCTCCGGCGAGCAGTACTTC. Translating it yields CASSQTSDPSGEQYF.

This chain links TRBV4-2 with TRBJ2-7; TRBD1 is a possible D gene (5 bases). There are 16 residues in the CDR3. Germline CDR1 is LGHNA and CDR2 is YNFKEQ. Deletions cut 1 base from V and 4 bases from J, with 17 bases between. The CDR3: CASSQGEDTVAYEQYF. CDR3 nucleotide sequence: TGTGCCAGCAGCCAAGGTGAGGACACCGTCGCTTACGAGCAGTACTTC.

This clonotype was found a few times. This chain connects TRBV20-1 to TRBJ2-7, with 10 bases matching TRBD1. Germline values: CDR1 DFQATT, CDR2 SNEGSKA (reference sequence). The J segment lost 5 bases and the V segment lost 1 base, leaving 14 bases of the junction unmatched. The CDR3 extends over 17 amino acids. The CDR3 sequence: CSARATSPGTGANEQYF. The CDR3, as DNA: TGCAGTGCTAGAGCAACCTCTCCCGGGACAGGGGCCAACGAGCAGTACTTC.

This chain connects TRBV6-1 to TRBJ2-3; D might be TRBD1 (6 bases). From germline, CDR1 is MNHNS and CDR2 SASEGT. V gave up 6 bases and J gave up 2 bases, with 15 bases separating them. The CDR3 consists of 15 residues. CDR3 bases: TGTGCCAGCAGACTAGACAGGTTTGTCACAGATACGCAGTATTTT. Encoded protein: CASRLDRFVTDTQYF.

This clonotype occurred a few times. The CDR3 DNA reads TGTGCCAGCAGTATGGACAGGGGGAACACTGAAGCTTTCTTT. Its translation is CASSMDRGNTEAFF. The J gene is TRBJ1-1, the V gene TRBV2; 9 bases match TRBD1. The germline CDR1 and CDR2 sequences are SNHLY and FYNNEI. The CDR3 runs 14 residues. The V and J ends lost 5 bases and 1 base, in that order; junction bases with no gene match: 2.

This clonotype was detected many times. V and J are TRBV9 and TRBJ2-1; the D is unclear. The germline gives CDR1 SGDLS, CDR2 YYNGEE. V lost 3 bases, J lost 10 bases, and 17 bases lay in between. The CDR3 sequence is 14 residues long. The CDR3 loop reads CASSATRTSSEQFF. Written as DNA, the CDR3 is TGTGCCAGCAGCGCCACTCGGACCAGTAGCGAGCAGTTCTTC. The whole variable domain, filled in from reference TRBV9 and TRBJ2-1, reads DSGVTQTPKHLITATGQRVTLRCSPRSGDLSVYWYQQSLDQGLQFLIQYYNGEERAKGNILERFSAQQFPDLHSELNLSSLELGDSALYFCASSATRTSSEQFFGPGTRLTVL.

This clonotype was observed a handful of times. The rearrangement links TRBV6-5 to TRBJ2-1, with a weak D call TRBD1 (5 bases). The length of the CDR3 is 17 residues. The germline V gene has CDR1 MNHEY and CDR2 SVGAGI. Trimming cost V 0 bases and J 7 bases, with 19 bases left between them. This CDR3 reads CASSYSLGAWGPNEQFF. The CDR3 nucleotides read TGTGCCAGCAGTTACTCCTTGGGTGCCTGGGGCCCTAATGAGCAGTTCTTC.

This chain uses TRBV27 with TRBJ2-7; TRBD1 is a possible D gene (5 bases). Between the trimmed V and J ends, which lost 5 bases and 5 bases, there was a span of 16 bases. This CDR3 has 14 amino acids. Germline V gene lookup returns CDR1 MNHEY and CDR2 SMNVEV (reference sequence). The CDR3 DNA sequence: TGTGCCAGCAGTCTGAAGGCATGGGGCCACGAGCAGTACTTC. Translating gives CASSLKAWGHEQYF.

This chain uses TRBV20-1 with TRBJ2-3; 9 positions match TRBD2. The V and J ends lost 5 bases and 2 bases, in that order; junction bases with no gene match: 8. Germline CDR1 reads DFQATT; CDR2 reads SNEGSKA (reference sequence). This CDR3 has 15 residues. The CDR3 reads CSASRGGAVTDTQYF. CDR3 nucleotides: TGCAGTGCTTCCCGCGGGGGGGCGGTCACAGATACGCAGTATTTT.

The CDR3 DNA is TGTGCCATCAAGACAGGGGAGCGGGATACGCAGTATTTT. This translates into CAIKTGERDTQYF. The chain uses TRBV10-3 and TRBJ2-3, with 8 positions matching TRBD1. The V and J ends lost 7 bases and 6 bases, in that order; junction bases with no gene match: 6. Per germline, CDR1 ENHRY and CDR2 SYGVKD. The CDR3 loop spans 13 amino acids.